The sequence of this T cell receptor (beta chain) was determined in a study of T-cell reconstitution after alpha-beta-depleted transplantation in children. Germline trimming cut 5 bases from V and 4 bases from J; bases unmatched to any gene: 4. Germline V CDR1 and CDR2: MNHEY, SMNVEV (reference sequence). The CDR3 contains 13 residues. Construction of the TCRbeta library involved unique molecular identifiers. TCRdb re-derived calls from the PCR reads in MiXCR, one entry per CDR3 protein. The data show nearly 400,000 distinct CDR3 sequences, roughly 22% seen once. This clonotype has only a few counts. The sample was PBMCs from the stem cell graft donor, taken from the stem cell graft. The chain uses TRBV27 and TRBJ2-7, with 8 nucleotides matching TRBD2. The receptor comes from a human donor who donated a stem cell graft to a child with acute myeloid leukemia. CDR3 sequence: CASSSGREYEQYF. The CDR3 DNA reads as TGTGCCAGCAGTAGCGGGAGAGAGTACGAGCAGTACTTC.